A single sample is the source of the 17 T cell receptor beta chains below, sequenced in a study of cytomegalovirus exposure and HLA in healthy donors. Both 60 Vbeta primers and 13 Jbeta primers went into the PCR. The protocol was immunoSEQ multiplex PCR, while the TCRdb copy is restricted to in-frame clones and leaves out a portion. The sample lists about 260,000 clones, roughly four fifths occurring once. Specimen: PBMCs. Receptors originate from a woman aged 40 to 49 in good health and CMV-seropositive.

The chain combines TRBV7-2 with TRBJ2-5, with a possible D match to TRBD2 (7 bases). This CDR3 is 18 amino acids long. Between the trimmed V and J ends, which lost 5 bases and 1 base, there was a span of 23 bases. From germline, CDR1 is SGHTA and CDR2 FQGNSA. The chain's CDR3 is CASSPWGASGVSQETQYF. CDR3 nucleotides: TGTGCCAGCAGCCCCTGGGGGGCTAGCGGCGTCTCCCAAGAGACCCAGTACTTC.

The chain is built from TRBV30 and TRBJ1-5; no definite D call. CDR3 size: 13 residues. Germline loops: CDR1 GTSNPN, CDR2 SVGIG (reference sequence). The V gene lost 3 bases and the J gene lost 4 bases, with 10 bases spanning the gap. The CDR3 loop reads CAWRGGPNQPQHF. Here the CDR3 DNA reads TGTGCCTGGAGGGGAGGACCTAATCAGCCCCAGCATTTT.

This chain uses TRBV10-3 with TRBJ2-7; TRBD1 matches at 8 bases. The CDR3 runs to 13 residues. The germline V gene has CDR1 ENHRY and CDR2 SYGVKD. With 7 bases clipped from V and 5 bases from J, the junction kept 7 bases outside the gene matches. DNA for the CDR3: TGTGCCATCAAACAACAGGGGGACCACGAGCAGTACTTC. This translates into CAIKQQGDHEQYF.

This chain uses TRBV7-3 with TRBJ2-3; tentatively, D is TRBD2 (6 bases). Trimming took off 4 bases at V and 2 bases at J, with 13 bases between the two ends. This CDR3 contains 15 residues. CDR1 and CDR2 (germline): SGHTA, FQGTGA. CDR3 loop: CASSSRAGFTDTQYF. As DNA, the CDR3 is TGTGCCAGCAGCTCCCGAGCGGGTTTCACAGATACGCAGTATTTT.

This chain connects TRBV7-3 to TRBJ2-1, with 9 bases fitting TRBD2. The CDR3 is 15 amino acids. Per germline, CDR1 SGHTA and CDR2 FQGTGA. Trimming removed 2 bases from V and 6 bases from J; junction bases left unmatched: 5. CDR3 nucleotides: TGTGCCAGCAGCTTACCGGCGGGAGGGCGCAATGAGCAGTTCTTC. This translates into CASSLPAGGRNEQFF.

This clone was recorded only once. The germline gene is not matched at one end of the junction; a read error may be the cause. The CDR3 sequence: CSSSLNSNRQETQYF. The CDR3 DNA follows: TGTTCCAGCAGCCTAAACTCGAACCGCCAAGAGACCCAGTACTTC. The rearrangement links TRBV7-9 to TRBJ2-5, with D unclear. CDR3 size: 15 residues. The germline gives CDR1 SEHNR, CDR2 FQNEAQ (reference sequence).

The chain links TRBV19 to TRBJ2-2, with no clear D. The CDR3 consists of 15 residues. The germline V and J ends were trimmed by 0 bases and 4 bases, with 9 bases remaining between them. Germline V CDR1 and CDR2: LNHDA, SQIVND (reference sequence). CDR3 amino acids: CASSIDVSPTGELFF. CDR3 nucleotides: TGTGCCAGTAGTATAGACGTCTCCCCCACCGGGGAGCTGTTTTTT.

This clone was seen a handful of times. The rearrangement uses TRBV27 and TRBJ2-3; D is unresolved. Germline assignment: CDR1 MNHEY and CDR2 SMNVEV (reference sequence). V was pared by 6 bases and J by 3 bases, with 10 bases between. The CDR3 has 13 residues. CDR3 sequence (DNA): TGTGCCAGCAGCCCGGGTGGAACAGATACGCAGTATTTT. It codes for CASSPGGTDTQYF.

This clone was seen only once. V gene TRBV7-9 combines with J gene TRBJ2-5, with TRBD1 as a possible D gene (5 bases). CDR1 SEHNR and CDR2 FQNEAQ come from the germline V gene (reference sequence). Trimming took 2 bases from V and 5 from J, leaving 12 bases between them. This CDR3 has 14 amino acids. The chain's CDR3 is CASSLNNGAETQYF. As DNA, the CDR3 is TGTGCCAGCAGCTTAAACAATGGGGCGGAGACCCAGTACTTC.

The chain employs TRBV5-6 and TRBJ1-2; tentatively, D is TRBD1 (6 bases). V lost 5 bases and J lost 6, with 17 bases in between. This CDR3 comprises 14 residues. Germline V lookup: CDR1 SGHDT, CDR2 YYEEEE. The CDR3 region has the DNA TGTGCCAGCAGGGAAACAGGGAAGAAAGATGGCTACACCTTC. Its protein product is CASRETGKKDGYTF.

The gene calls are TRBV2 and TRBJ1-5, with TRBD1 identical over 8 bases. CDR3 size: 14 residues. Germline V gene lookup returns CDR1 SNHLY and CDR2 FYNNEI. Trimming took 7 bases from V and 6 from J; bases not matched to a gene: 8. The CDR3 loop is CASNGQGSGQPQHF. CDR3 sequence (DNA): TGTGCCAGCAATGGACAGGGATCGGGTCAGCCCCAGCATTTT.

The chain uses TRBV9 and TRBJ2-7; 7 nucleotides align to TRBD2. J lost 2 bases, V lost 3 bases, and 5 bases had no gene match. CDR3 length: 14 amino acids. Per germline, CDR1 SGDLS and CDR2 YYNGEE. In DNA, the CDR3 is TGTGCCAGCAGCGCCTCTAGCGGTACCTACGAGCAGTACTTC. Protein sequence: CASSASSGTYEQYF.

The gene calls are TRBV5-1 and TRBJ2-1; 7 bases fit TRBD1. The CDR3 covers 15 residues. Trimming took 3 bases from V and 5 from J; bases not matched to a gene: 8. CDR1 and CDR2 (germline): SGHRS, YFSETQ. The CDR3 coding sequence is TGCGCCAGCAGCTCACTCCCGGGACAGAACAATGAGCAGTTCTTC. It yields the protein CASSSLPGQNNEQFF. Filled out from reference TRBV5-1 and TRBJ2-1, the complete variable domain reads KAGVTQTPRYLIKTRGQQVTLSCSPISGHRSVSWYQQTPGQGLQFLFEYFSETQRNKGNFPGRFSGRQFSNSRSEMNVSTLELGDSALYLCASSSLPGQNNEQFFGPGTRLTVL.

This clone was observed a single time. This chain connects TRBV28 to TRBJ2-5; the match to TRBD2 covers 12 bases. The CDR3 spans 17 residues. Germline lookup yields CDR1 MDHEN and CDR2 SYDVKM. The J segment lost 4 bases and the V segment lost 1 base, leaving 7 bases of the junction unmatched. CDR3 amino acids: CASSLLTSGSGRETQYF. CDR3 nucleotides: TGTGCCAGCAGTTTATTGACTAGCGGGAGTGGTAGAGAGACCCAGTACTTC.

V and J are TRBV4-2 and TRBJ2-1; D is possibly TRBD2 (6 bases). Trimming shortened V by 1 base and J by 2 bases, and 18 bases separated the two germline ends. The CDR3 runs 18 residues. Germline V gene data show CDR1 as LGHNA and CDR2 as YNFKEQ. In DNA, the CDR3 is TGTGCCAGCAGCCAAGGTGACCCGGGAGTCGGGACCTACAATGAGCAGTTCTTC. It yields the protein CASSQGDPGVGTYNEQFF.

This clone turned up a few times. The CDR3 spells CASSVAPLNTEAFF. The CDR3 nucleotides read TGTGCCAGCAGCGTAGCTCCCTTGAACACTGAAGCTTTCTTT. This chain joins TRBV9 and TRBJ1-1; D ambiguous. V was cut by 0 bases and J by 0 bases, with 6 bases left in between. Germline CDR1 and CDR2: SGDLS and YYNGEE. The CDR3 loop spans 14 amino acids.

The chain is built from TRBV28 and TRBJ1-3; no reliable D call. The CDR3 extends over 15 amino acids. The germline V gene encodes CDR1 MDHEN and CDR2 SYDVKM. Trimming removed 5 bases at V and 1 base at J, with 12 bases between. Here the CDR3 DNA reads TGTGCCAGCAGTACCTATGGAGCATCTGGAAACACCATATATTTT. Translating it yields CASSTYGASGNTIYF.